A single TCR beta chain is shown here with its context. In its sample, this clonotype was seen many times. The target of this receptor is not known. No clone much larger than this one lies a single base away; base qualities are absent. The sample belongs to a study of Graves' ophthalmopathy and Graves' hyperthyroidism (dated by TCRdb to the late 2010s). For the wider study: A patient counted as having stable hyperthyroidism if there was no progression to ophthalmopathy within 18 months of follow-up. For independent validation, a separate cohort was made up of some 19 hyperthyroidism patients plus 17 patients who later progressed from hyperthyroidism to ophthalmopathy. In total, approximately 130 blood samples were TCR-sequenced: 40 to 45 ophthalmopathy, roughly 77 hyperthyroidism and around 17 hyperthyroidism-to-ophthalmopathy patients. The study used signatures of the TCR beta repertoire to tell Graves' ophthalmopathy apart from Graves' hyperthyroidism and to predict which patients would progress to ophthalmopathy. In 6 or 7 hyperthyroidism patients, T-cell repertoires of thyroid tissue and blood were compared. Following sample collection, hyperthyroidism patients were given methimazole at a starting dose of 30 mg daily, and ophthalmopathy patients were given high-dose intravenous methylprednisolone. A discovery set of 95 to 100 patients (approximately 45 ophthalmopathy, around 57 stable hyperthyroidism) was enrolled to explore V-J signatures distinguishing ophthalmopathy from hyperthyroidism. Beyond this particular receptor, the publication reports: In validation, the model predicted ophthalmopathy progression with 70.59% sensitivity and 72.22% specificity; roughly eleven predicted patients were CT-confirmed with GO in a median of around 6 months. In cross-validation, the 13-signature model distinguished ophthalmopathy from stable hyperthyroidism with approximately 90% sensitivity and 81.08% specificity, and in the test set the corresponding values were 80% and 75%. No statistical method was used to set the sample size in advance, and the investigators knew which group each participant was assigned to. Among expanded thyroid clonotypes with frequency above 0.001, most also showed up in blood, which suggests that blood repertoires may reflect the thyroid immune response.

V is shortened by 7 bases, J by 3 bases, and the region joining them spans 13 bases. The CDR3 numbers 14 residues from cysteine through phenylalanine. Solely the CDR3 DNA is kept, with 42 bases framed from the first base. For repertoire sequencing, TCR beta CDR3 regions were amplified from RNA transcripts. The first round of RT-PCR was done with HTBI primers and the Qiagen OneStep RT-PCR kit, and was followed by a second round of multiplex PCR, then size selection and purification. The libraries underwent paired-end sequencing with 100 bp reads on an Illumina HiSeq2000. Under the source paper's analysis protocol: SOAPnuke was used for read processing, and reads with adapters, uncalled bases, a mean Phred below 15, or no exact constant-primer or identifier match were discarded. COPE v1.2.5 was used to merge high-quality paired reads. Unique nucleotide sequences were defined as clonotypes and aligned to IMGT TRB V, D and J references using MiTCR v1.1. Analysis was restricted to V-J combinations with a frequency above 0.0001, which covered about 99% of repertoires. For each V-J combination, a TCR clonal expansion and chaos score was defined as the ratio of F50 clonal expansion to chaos observed in the TCRdist matrix. Welch's t-statistics and random forest were used to reduce the features to some 13 V-J combinations, which were then used as input to a naive Bayes classifier. Thyroid-blood repertoire similarity was quantified with the Morisita-Horn index. TCRdb cleaned the public reads at Q25 with fastp, built clones with MiXCR and kept in-frame beta chains. Under each unique CDR3 protein, matching rows form one entry showing the most common genes and DNA. TCRdb's processing, not the authors', yielded these V and J calls. This sample holds roughly 1.1 million distinct CDR3 sequences; approximately 35% were observed only once. 11% of the sample goes to the ten largest clones.

Hyperthyroidism patients were newly diagnosed, were aged 18 to 65 years, and had a disease duration under 2 months. Anyone with other autoimmune diseases, uncontrolled infections, pregnancy or lactation was excluded from the study. Clinical symptoms, serum thyroxine, TRAb, thyroid ultrasound and orbital computed tomography formed the basis of the diagnosis. Total RNA was extracted using Trizol reagent, and RNA quality was checked on an Agilent 2100 Bioanalyzer. Material: peripheral blood or thyroid tissue (not recorded which). The chain employs TRBV12-3 or TRBV12-4 and TRBJ1-5; the D gene is perhaps TRBD1, from 6 matching bases. This receptor was taken from an adult man with Graves' hyperthyroidism. The CDR3: CASNEGGFNQPQHF. The bases read TGTGCCAGCAACGAGGGGGGATTCAATCAGCCCCAGCATTTT.